These 23 T cell receptor beta chains were sequenced from one sample in a study of T cell responses to AZD1222 COVID-19 vaccine. Libraries were prepared by immunoSEQ multiplex PCR; TCRdb keeps only in-frame clonotypes and omits some of them. The table records roughly 45,000 clones, 65% to 85% of them present only once. The sequences come from peripheral blood, collected 28 days after the second AZD1222 dose. The receptors were sampled from an adult who received the AZD1222 COVID-19 vaccine.

This chain uses TRBV6-5 with TRBJ1-6, with 9 bases fitting TRBD1. CDR1 and CDR2 from the germline V gene are MNHEY and SVGAGI. Germline trimming cut 0 bases from V and 10 bases from J; bases unmatched to any gene: 4. This CDR3 region has 15 residues. CDR3 nucleotide sequence: TGTGCCAGCAGTTACTCCGGGACAGGGCTCTCACCCCTCCACTTT. This sequence encodes CASSYSGTGLSPLHF.

J is TRBJ1-1 and V is TRBV5-4; a possible D gene is TRBD1 (6 bases). V lost 4 bases, J lost 7 bases, and 11 bases lay in between. CDR3 length: 12 residues. Germline V gene data show CDR1 as SGHNT and CDR2 as YYREEE (reference sequence). The CDR3 protein is CASSPEGGEAFF. In DNA, the CDR3 is TGTGCCAGCAGCCCCGAAGGGGGTGAAGCTTTCTTT. The full variable domain, completed using reference TRBV5-4 and TRBJ1-1, is ETGVTQSPTHLIKTRGQQVTLRCSSQSGHNTVSWYQQALGQGPQFIFQYYREEENGRGNFPPRFSGLQFPNYSSELNVNALELDDSALYLCASSPEGGEAFFGQGTRLTVV.

Only a few counts were recorded for this clone. The chain uses TRBV11-2 and TRBJ2-7; no clear D. This CDR3 is 13 amino acids long. The V gene lost 0 bases and the J gene lost 7 bases, with 10 bases spanning the gap. CDR1 SGHAT and CDR2 FQNNGV come from the germline V gene. The CDR3 region has the DNA TGTGCCAGCAGCTTAGATTCCCACTGGGAGCAGTACTTC. Translating it yields CASSLDSHWEQYF. Combining the CDR3 with reference TRBV11-2 and TRBJ2-7 gives the whole variable domain EAGVAQSPRYKIIEKRQSVAFWCNPISGHATLYWYQQILGQGPKLLIQFQNNGVVDDSQLPKDRFSAERLKGVDSTLKIQPAKLEDSAVYLCASSLDSHWEQYFGPGTRLTVT.

The genes are TRBV29-1 and TRBJ2-7; D might be TRBD2 (7 bases). The germline gives CDR1 SQVTM, CDR2 ANQGSEA. The CDR3 is made up of 14 amino acids. V shed 7 bases and J shed 0 bases, with 16 bases lying between them. CDR3 DNA sequence: TGCAGCGCTAGGGGGGGGGCGAGCTCCTACGAGCAGTACTTC. Encoded protein: CSARGGASSYEQYF.

The rearrangement uses TRBV19 and TRBJ2-1; 10 positions match TRBD1. This CDR3 has 14 amino acids. Losses at the gene ends were 6 bases for V and 9 bases for J; bases not matched to a gene: 8. Germline CDR1 reads LNHDA; CDR2 reads SQIVND (reference sequence). CDR3: CASSTGQGSGEQFF. The CDR3 bases are TGTGCCAGTAGCACGGGACAGGGGTCGGGTGAGCAGTTCTTC.

The rearrangement joins TRBV3-1 (or the pseudogene TRBV3-2) to TRBJ1-4, with D uncertain. Germline V lookup: CDR1 LGHDT, CDR2 YNNKEL (reference sequence). The CDR3 extends over 14 amino acids. Trimming removed 4 bases from V and 5 bases from J, with 11 bases in between. As DNA, the CDR3 is TGTGCCAGCAGCCCGAGCGTGGGGAATGAAAAACTGTTTTTT. Its protein product is CASSPSVGNEKLFF.

This chain uses TRBV30 with TRBJ1-1, with a weak D call TRBD1 (5 bases). Trimming shortened V by 5 bases and J by 5 bases, and 15 bases separated the two germline ends. Germline V CDR1 and CDR2: GTSNPN, SVGIG (reference sequence). The CDR3 covers 13 residues. The CDR3, as DNA: TGTGCCTGGCCGGGGGGAGTGGGGACTGAAGCTTTCTTT. It codes for CAWPGGVGTEAFF.

The gene calls are TRBV18 and TRBJ1-5; D not certain. V lost 3 bases and J 4 bases, leaving 10 bases between the germline ends. This CDR3 spans 14 amino acids. Germline values: CDR1 KGHSH, CDR2 LQKENI. This chain's CDR3 is CASSPLAGNQPQHF. The CDR3 bases are TGTGCCAGCTCACCCTTGGCCGGGAATCAGCCCCAGCATTTT.

CDR3 loop: CALTDANYGYTF. In DNA form, the CDR3 reads TGTGCCCTGACAGACGCTAACTATGGCTACACCTTC. V is TRBV28 and J is TRBJ1-2; D may be TRBD1 (5 bases). V shed 11 bases and J shed 0 bases, with 10 bases lying between them. This CDR3 contains 12 residues. CDR1 and CDR2 (germline): MDHEN, SYDVKM.

The chain uses TRBV15 and TRBJ2-5; 10 bases are shared with TRBD1. The CDR3 loop spans 16 amino acids. CDR1 and CDR2 (germline): LNHNV, YYDKDF (reference sequence). Trimming removed 2 bases from V and 1 base from J; junction bases left unmatched: 4. In nucleotides, the CDR3 is TGTGCCACCAGCAGACCCGGGACAGGGGTCCAAGAGACCCAGTACTTC. Its translation is CATSRPGTGVQETQYF.

This clone was observed a handful of times. The chain combines TRBV11-1 with TRBJ1-1, with D maybe TRBD1 (6 bases). Trimming cost V 2 bases and J 5 bases, with 9 bases left between them. The CDR3 covers 13 residues. From germline, CDR1 is SGHAT and CDR2 FQDESV (reference sequence). The CDR3 DNA reads TGTGCCAGCAGCTTAAGGGGGGGGACTGAAGCTTTCTTT. This gives the protein CASSLRGGTEAFF.

This clone was counted a single time. The chain uses TRBV13 and TRBJ2-4, with D possibly matching TRBD2 (5 bases). This CDR3 spans 17 amino acids. The ends were cut back, 4 bases at V and 0 bases at J, with 16 bases in the middle. Germline CDR1 reads PRHDT; CDR2 reads FYEKMQ (reference sequence). CDR3 region: CASSSRLATIAKNIQYF. The CDR3 nucleotides are TGTGCCAGCAGCTCCCGTTTAGCGACGATAGCCAAAAACATTCAGTACTTC.

The rearrangement joins TRBV7-8 to TRBJ2-7; D remains unclear. V was cut by 0 bases and J by 2 bases, with 11 bases left in between. This CDR3 is 15 amino acids long. Germline CDR1 SGHVS, CDR2 FQNEAQ. CDR3 amino acids: CASSLAGLTTYEQYF. The DNA for the CDR3 is TGTGCCAGCAGCTTAGCAGGGCTGACGACCTACGAGCAGTACTTC.

The chain couples TRBV7-9 to TRBJ1-4; D is perhaps TRBD1 (6 bases). Germline CDR1 reads SEHNR; CDR2 reads FQNEAQ (reference sequence). The length of the CDR3 is 16 residues. Trimming cost V 5 bases and J 3 bases, with 16 bases left between them. CDR3 protein: CASSNLNQGSNEKLFF. The CDR3 DNA sequence: TGTGCCAGCAGCAACCTAAACCAGGGGTCTAATGAAAAACTGTTTTTT.

The J gene is TRBJ1-4, the V gene TRBV5-1; D unclear. Trimming removed 2 bases from V and 7 bases from J, with 12 bases in between. The CDR3 length is 14 residues. Per the germline V gene, CDR1 is SGHRS and CDR2 is YFSETQ. As DNA, the CDR3 is TGCGCCAGCAGCTTAACAGTCACTTCTGAAAAACTGTTTTTT. This sequence encodes CASSLTVTSEKLFF. The whole variable domain, remainder taken from reference TRBV5-1 and TRBJ1-4, is KAGVTQTPRYLIKTRGQQVTLSCSPISGHRSVSWYQQTPGQGLQFLFEYFSETQRNKGNFPGRFSGRQFSNSRSEMNVSTLELGDSALYLCASSLTVTSEKLFFGSGTQLSVL.

The chain has TRBV6-5 and TRBJ1-5; no clear D gene. The CDR3 is made up of 12 amino acids. The ends were cut back, 2 bases at V and 6 bases at J, with 5 bases in the middle. Germline V gene sequence: CDR1 MNHEY, CDR2 SVGAGI. The CDR3 region has the DNA TGTGCCAGCAGTTACGGGAGTCAGCCCCAGCATTTT. Protein product: CASSYGSQPQHF.

J is TRBJ1-2 and V is TRBV28; D ambiguous. Trimming left V 1 base short and J 8 bases short, with 14 bases between. Looked up from germline, CDR1 is MDHEN and CDR2 is SYDVKM. The CDR3 extends over 14 amino acids. DNA of the CDR3: TGTGCCAGCAGTTTATCGGGCCCCTCGTGGGGCTACACCTTC. It translates to CASSLSGPSWGYTF.

The chain couples TRBV12-5 to TRBJ1-2; 9 nucleotides match TRBD1. V dropped 1 base and J dropped 1; count of bases not matched to a gene: 10. This CDR3 contains 18 residues. Germline V gene data show CDR1 as LGHNT and CDR2 as FRNRAP. CDR3 coding DNA: TGTGCTAGTGGTTTGGACCCCTCGGGACAGGGCCTTAACTATGGCTACACCTTC. The encoded protein is CASGLDPSGQGLNYGYTF. Full variable domain (missing parts from reference TRBV12-5 and TRBJ1-2): DARVTQTPRHKVTEMGQEVTMRCQPILGHNTVFWYRQTMMQGLELLAYFRNRAPLDDSGMPKDRFSAEMPDATLATLKIQPSEPRDSAVYFCASGLDPSGQGLNYGYTFGSGTRLTVV.

This clone was picked up a small number of times. V is TRBV3-1 (or the pseudogene TRBV3-2) and J is TRBJ2-2; the D gene is possibly TRBD1 (6 bases). V was pared by 4 bases and J by 6 bases, with 21 bases between. The length of the CDR3 is 17 residues. Germline CDR1 is LGHDT and CDR2 is YNNKEL (reference sequence). The CDR3 is CASSRLRQVRSAGELFF. The CDR3 DNA reads as TGTGCCAGCAGCCGGCTGCGACAGGTACGGAGCGCCGGGGAGCTGTTTTTT.

This chain links TRBV2 with TRBJ2-4; the match to TRBD1 covers 8 bases. Trimming removed 4 bases from V and 1 base from J; junction bases left unmatched: 6. The CDR3 is made up of 16 amino acids. Germline-derived CDR1 and CDR2 are SNHLY and FYNNEI. CDR3 residues: CASSATGGAAKNIQYF. CDR3 DNA: TGTGCCAGCAGTGCCACAGGGGGAGCGGCCAAAAACATTCAGTACTTC.

The chain uses TRBV24-1 and TRBJ2-1; 9 bases are shared with TRBD2. CDR1 is KGHDR and CDR2 is SFDVKD in the germline V gene. The CDR3 covers 17 residues. The V and J ends lost 3 bases and 6 bases, in that order; junction bases with no gene match: 11. The CDR3 nucleotides read TGTGCCACCAGTGATCCCCGTTTAACTAGCGGGCGCAATGAGCAGTTCTTC. It yields the protein CATSDPRLTSGRNEQFF.

The rearrangement joins TRBV7-9 to TRBJ2-1; 10 nucleotides line up with TRBD2. Unmatched junction bases numbered 6, after V lost 4 bases and J lost 6 bases. CDR3 length equals 15 residues. Germline lookup yields CDR1 SEHNR and CDR2 FQNEAQ (reference sequence). CDR3 in amino acids: CASSYVQRGGNEQFF. CDR3 bases: TGTGCCAGCAGCTATGTCCAGCGGGGGGGCAATGAGCAGTTCTTC.

Only a few counts were recorded for this clone. This chain uses TRBV3-1 (or the pseudogene TRBV3-2) with TRBJ2-1; D call uncertain. The germline gives CDR1 LGHDT, CDR2 YNNKEL (reference sequence). Trimming removed 1 base from V and 12 bases from J, with 13 bases in between. The CDR3 extends over 13 amino acids. CDR3 loop: CASSQVRQIGQFF. CDR3 nucleotide sequence: TGTGCCAGCAGCCAAGTCAGGCAAATAGGGCAGTTCTTC.